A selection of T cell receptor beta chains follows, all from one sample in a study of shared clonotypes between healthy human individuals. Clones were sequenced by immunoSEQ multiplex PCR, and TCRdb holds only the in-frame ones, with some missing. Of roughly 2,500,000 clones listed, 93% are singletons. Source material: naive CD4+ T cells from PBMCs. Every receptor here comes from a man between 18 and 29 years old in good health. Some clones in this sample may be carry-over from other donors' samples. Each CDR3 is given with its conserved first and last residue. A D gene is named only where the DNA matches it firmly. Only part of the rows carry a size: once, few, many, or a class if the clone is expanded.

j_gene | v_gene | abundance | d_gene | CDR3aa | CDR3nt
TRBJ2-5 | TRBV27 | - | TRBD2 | CASRPSRSGRFGETQYF | TGTGCCAGCAGGCCATCCCGTAGCGGGAGGTTCGGGGAGACCCAGTACTTC
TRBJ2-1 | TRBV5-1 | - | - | CASSQGGGLNEQFF | TGCGCCAGCAGCCAAGGAGGGGGTTTGAATGAGCAGTTCTTC
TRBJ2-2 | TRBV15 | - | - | CATSRGSSANTGELFF | TGTGCCACCAGCAGAGGCTCTAGCGCGAACACCGGGGAGCTGTTTTTT
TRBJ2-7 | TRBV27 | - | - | CASSRRFSSYEQYF | TGTGCCAGCAGCCGCAGGTTTAGCTCCTACGAGCAGTACTTC
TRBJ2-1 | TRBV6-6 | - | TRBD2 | CASSRLAGEYNEQFF | TGTGCCAGCAGTCGACTAGCGGGAGAATACAATGAGCAGTTCTTC
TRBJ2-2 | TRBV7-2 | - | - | CASSFLSRGPRWAGELFF | TGTGCCAGCAGCTTTTTATCCCGGGGCCCGCGGTGGGCCGGGGAGCTGTTTTTT
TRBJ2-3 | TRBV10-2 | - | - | CATWGERTTDTQYF | TGCGCCACCTGGGGGGAGCGAACCACAGATACGCAGTATTTT
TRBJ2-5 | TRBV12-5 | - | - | CASGPPGTQTQYF | TGTGCTAGTGGCCCTCCGGGGACCCAGACCCAGTACTTC
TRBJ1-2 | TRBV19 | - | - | CASNPDGLNYGYTF | TGTGCCAGTAACCCTGACGGTCTTAACTATGGCTACACCTTC
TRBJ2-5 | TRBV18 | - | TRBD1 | CASSPRPGQGRETQYF | TGTGCCAGCTCACCAAGGCCGGGACAGGGGAGAGAGACCCAGTACTTC
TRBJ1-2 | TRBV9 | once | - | CASSPGRGNYGYTF | TGTGCCAGCAGCCCGGGGAGGGGAAACTATGGCTACACCTTC
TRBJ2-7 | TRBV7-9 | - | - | CASSPGSLYEQYF | TGTGCCAGCAGCCCAGGGTCCCTTTACGAGCAGTACTTC
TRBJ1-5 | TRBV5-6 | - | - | CASSLAQGRDGPQHF | TGTGCCAGCAGCTTGGCCCAGGGGAGGGACGGGCCCCAGCATTTT
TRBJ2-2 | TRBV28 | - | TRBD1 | CASSPRTGENAGELFF | TGTGCCAGCAGTCCCCGGACAGGAGAAAACGCCGGGGAGCTGTTTTTT
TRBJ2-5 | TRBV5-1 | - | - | CASSLVGNGETQYF | TGCGCCAGCAGCTTGGTTGGTAATGGAGAGACCCAGTACTTC
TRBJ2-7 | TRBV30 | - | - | CAWRGWPHEQYF | TGTGCCTGGAGGGGGTGGCCCCACGAGCAGTACTTC
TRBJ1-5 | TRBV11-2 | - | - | CASSLVGGLGNQPQHF | TGTGCCAGCAGCTTAGTGGGAGGCCTAGGCAATCAGCCCCAGCATTTT
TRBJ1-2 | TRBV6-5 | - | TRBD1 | CASRGTGSHGYTF | TGTGCCAGCAGGGGGACAGGCAGTCATGGCTACACCTTC
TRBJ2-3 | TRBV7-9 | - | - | CASNQGYNTDTQYF | TGTGCCAGCAATCAGGGATACAACACAGATACGCAGTATTTT
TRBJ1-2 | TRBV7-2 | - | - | CASSLARTNYGYTF | TGTGCCAGCAGCTTAGCCCGGACGAACTATGGCTACACCTTC
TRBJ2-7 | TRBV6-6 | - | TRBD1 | CASSYPLTGGLGEQYF | TGTGCCAGCAGTTACCCCCTGACAGGGGGCCTGGGCGAGCAGTACTTC
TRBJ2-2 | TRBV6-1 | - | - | CASSVDTRRGTGELFF | TGTGCCAGCAGTGTCGACACCCGAAGGGGAACCGGGGAGCTGTTTTTT
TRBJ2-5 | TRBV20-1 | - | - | CSAGDRETQYF | TGCAGTGCTGGGGATCGGGAGACCCAGTACTTC
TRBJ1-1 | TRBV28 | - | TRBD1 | CAGGDHRGSDTEAFF | TGTGCCGGGGGGGACCACAGGGGATCGGACACTGAAGCTTTCTTT
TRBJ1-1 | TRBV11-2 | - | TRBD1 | CASSLGWTGRNTEAFF | TGTGCCAGCAGCTTAGGGTGGACAGGGAGGAATACTGAAGCTTTCTTT
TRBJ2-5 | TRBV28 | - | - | CASSARTLGRLETQYF | TGTGCCAGCAGCGCTCGGACTCTCGGGCGGTTAGAGACCCAGTACTTC
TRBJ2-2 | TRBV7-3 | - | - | CASSSGASRATGELFF | TGTGCCAGCAGCTCGGGGGCTAGCCGGGCCACCGGGGAGCTGTTTTTT
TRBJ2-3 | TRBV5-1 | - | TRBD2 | CASSLAGVSTDTQYF | TGCGCCAGCAGCTTAGCGGGAGTCAGCACAGATACGCAGTATTTT
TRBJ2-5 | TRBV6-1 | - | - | CASSVSWGKETQYF | TGTGCCAGCAGTGTTTCCTGGGGGAAAGAGACCCAGTACTTC
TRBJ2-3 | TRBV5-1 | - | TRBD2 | CASVPILAGGPDTQYF | TGCGCCAGCGTCCCAATCCTAGCGGGAGGGCCAGATACGCAGTATTTT
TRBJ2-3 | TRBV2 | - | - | CASRAIGDTQYF | TGTGCCAGCAGAGCTATAGGGGATACGCAGTATTTT
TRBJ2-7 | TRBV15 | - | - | CATSRGVADGAYEQYF | TGTGCCACCAGCAGAGGGGTCGCGGACGGAGCCTACGAGCAGTACTTC
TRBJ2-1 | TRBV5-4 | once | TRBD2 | CASSQTSASYNEQFF | TGTGCCAGCAGCCAGACTAGCGCTTCCTACAATGAGCAGTTCTTC
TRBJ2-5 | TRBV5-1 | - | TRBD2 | CASSRGLAGVYQETQYF | TGCGCCAGCAGCCGGGGACTAGCGGGAGTTTACCAAGAGACCCAGTACTTC
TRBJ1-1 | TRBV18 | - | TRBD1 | CASSPRAGGVNTEAFF | TGTGCCAGCTCACCACGGGCAGGGGGCGTGAACACTGAAGCTTTCTTT
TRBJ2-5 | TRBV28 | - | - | CASSSGAVETQYF | TGTGCCAGCAGTTCGGGGGCAGTAGAGACCCAGTACTTC
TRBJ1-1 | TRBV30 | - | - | CAWSPGTVNTEAFF | TGTGCCTGGAGCCCGGGGACGGTGAACACTGAAGCTTTCTTT
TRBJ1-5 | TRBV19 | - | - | CASSPGRINQPQHF | TGTGCCAGTAGTCCCGGGCGAATCAATCAGCCCCAGCATTTT
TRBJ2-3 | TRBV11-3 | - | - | CASSLGRSGSPTDTQYF | TGTGCCAGCAGCTTAGGTCGGAGCGGGTCACCCACAGATACGCAGTATTTT
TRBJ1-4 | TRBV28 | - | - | CASSLNGEKLFF | TGTGCCAGCAGTTTAAACGGTGAAAAACTGTTTTTT
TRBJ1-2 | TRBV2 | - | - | CASSEMERGGYTF | TGTGCCAGCAGTGAAATGGAACGAGGTGGCTACACCTTC
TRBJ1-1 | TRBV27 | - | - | CASKISAPTEAFF | TGTGCCAGCAAGATTTCAGCTCCCACTGAAGCTTTCTTT
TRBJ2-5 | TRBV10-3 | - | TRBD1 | CAISVGQGRSVDVGTQYF | TGTGCCATCAGCGTTGGACAGGGAAGAAGTGTAGACGTTGGGACCCAGTACTTC
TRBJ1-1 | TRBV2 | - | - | CAIKSAENTEAFF | TGTGCCATCAAATCCGCCGAGAACACTGAAGCTTTCTTT
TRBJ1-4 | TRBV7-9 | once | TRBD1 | CASSLGQGYEKLFF | TGTGCCAGCAGCTTGGGACAGGGGTATGAAAAACTGTTTTTT
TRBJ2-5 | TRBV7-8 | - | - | CASSLVGAGETQYF | TGTGCCAGCAGCTTAGTGGGGGCGGGAGAGACCCAGTACTTC
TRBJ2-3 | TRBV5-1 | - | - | CASSRITSGTTDTQYF | TGCGCCAGCAGCCGTATAACTTCTGGGACCACAGATACGCAGTATTTT
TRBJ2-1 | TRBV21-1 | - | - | CAGYSAEKDNEQFF | TGTGCCGGGTATTCAGCAGAAAAGGACAATGAGCAGTTCTTC
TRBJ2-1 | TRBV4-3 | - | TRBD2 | CASSHLAGGRLNEQFF | TGCGCCAGCAGCCATTTAGCGGGAGGGAGACTCAATGAGCAGTTCTTC
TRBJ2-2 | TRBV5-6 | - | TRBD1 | CASSPRWDRSGGELFF | TGTGCCAGCAGCCCCAGGTGGGACAGGTCGGGCGGGGAGCTGTTTTTT
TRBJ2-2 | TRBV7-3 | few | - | CASSEGSRELFF | TGTGCCAGCAGCGAGGGGTCGCGGGAGCTGTTTTTT
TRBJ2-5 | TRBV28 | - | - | CASSTSRQTQETQYF | TGTGCCAGCAGTACTAGCCGACAGACCCAAGAGACCCAGTACTTC
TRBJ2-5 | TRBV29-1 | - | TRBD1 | CSVEHRGRETQYF | TGCAGCGTCGAACACAGGGGGCGGGAGACCCAGTACTTC
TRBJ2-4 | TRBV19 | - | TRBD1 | CASRPGGTKNIQYF | TGTGCCAGTAGGCCAGGGGGAACCAAAAACATTCAGTACTTC